The sequence of this TCR beta chain was determined in a study of radiation and T cells in renal cell carcinoma. About the study: Nephrectomy followed 15 Gy stereotactic body radiation by 4 weeks.

Germline assignment: CDR1 SGHAT and CDR2 FQNNGV. The CDR3 extends over 15 amino acids. With 2 bases removed from V and 0 bases from J, the gap between germline ends came to 8 bases. Time point described: baseline pretreatment blood. Treatment described: 15 Gy SBRT to primary tumor, nephrectomy 4 weeks later. Clones were sequenced by immunoSEQ multiplex PCR, and TCRdb holds only the in-frame ones, with some missing. The table lists some 110,000 clones, around 83% of them singletons, with about 3% in the top ten. The receptor was isolated from a woman in her sixties or seventies with renal cell carcinoma. The chain employs TRBV11-2 and TRBJ1-3, with no clear D. Sequenced material: blood, taken from a patient whose treatment included radiotherapy and nephrectomy. CDR3: CASSLTPSSGNTIYF. Written as DNA, the CDR3 is TGTGCCAGCAGCTTAACACCGAGCTCTGGAAACACCATATATTTT.